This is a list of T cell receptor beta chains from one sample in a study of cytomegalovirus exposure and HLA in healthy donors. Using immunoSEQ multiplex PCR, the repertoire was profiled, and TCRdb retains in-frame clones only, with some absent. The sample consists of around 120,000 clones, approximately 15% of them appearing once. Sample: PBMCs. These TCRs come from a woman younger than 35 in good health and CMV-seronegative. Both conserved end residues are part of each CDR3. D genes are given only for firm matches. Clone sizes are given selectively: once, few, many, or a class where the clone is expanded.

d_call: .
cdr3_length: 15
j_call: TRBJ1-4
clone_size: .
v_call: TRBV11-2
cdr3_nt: TGTGCCAGCAGCTTTCGGGGGGGGCTTAATGAAAAACTGTTTTTT
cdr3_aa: CASSFRGGLNEKLFF

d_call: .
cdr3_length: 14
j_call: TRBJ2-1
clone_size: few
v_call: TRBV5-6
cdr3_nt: TGTGCCAGCAGCTTGGTAGTCAACTACAATGAGCAGTTCTTC
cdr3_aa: CASSLVVNYNEQFF

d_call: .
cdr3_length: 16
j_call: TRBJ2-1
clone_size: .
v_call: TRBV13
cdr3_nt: TGTGCCAGCAGCACAGGGAACTACGACTCCTACAATGAGCAGTTCTTC
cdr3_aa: CASSTGNYDSYNEQFF

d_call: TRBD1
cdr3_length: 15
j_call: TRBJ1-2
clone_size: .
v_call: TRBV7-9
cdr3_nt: TGTGCCAGCAGAACCGGGACAGCTAACAACTATGGCTACACCTTC
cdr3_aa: CASRTGTANNYGYTF

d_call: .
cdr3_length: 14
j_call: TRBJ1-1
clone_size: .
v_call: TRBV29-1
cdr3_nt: TGCAGCGTTGAAGATCGACGGGGGGGAACTGAAGCTTTCTTT
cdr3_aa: CSVEDRRGGTEAFF

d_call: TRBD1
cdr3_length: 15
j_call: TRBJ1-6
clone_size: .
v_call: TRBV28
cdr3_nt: TGTGCCAGCTACGGGACAGGGGGCGCTCACTTACCCCTCCACTTT
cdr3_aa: CASYGTGGAHLPLHF

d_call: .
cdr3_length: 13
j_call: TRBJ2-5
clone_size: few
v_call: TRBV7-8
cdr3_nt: TGTGCCAGCAGCTTAGGGAGAGCAGAGACCCAGTACTTC
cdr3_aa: CASSLGRAETQYF

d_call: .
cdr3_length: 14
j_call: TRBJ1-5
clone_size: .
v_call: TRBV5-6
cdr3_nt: TGTGCCAGCAGCTTTTGGAGAACCGAATCGCCCCAGCATTTT
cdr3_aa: CASSFWRTESPQHF

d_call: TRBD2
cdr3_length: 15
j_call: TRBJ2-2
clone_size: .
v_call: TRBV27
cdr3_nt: TGTGCCAGCAGCCTGACTAGCGGGAGCACCGGGGAGCTGTTTTTT
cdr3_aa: CASSLTSGSTGELFF

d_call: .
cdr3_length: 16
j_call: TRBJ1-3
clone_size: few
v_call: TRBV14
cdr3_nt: TGTGCCAGCAGCCATGATCGCCCGGGCTCTGGAAACACCATATATTTT
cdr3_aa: CASSHDRPGSGNTIYF

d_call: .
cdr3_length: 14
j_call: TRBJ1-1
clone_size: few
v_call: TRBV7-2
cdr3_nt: TGTGCCAGCAGCCGCAACCGGCAGGGCACTGAAGCTTTCTTT
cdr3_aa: CASSRNRQGTEAFF

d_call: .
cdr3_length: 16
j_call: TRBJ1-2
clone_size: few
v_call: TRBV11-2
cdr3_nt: TGTGCCAGCAGCTTAGCGTCCATGGGAGGGATGGACGGCTACACCTTC
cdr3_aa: CASSLASMGGMDGYTF

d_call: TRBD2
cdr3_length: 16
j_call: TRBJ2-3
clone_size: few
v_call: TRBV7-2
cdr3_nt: TGTGCCAGCAGCGTTGGACTAGCGGGGGGAGCAGATACGCAGTATTTT
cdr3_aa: CASSVGLAGGADTQYF

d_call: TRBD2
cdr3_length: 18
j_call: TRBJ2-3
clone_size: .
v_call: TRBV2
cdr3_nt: TGTGCCAGCAGTGCGCCCCGAGGTAGCGGGAGGGCCCGAGATACGCAGTATTTT
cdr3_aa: CASSAPRGSGRARDTQYF

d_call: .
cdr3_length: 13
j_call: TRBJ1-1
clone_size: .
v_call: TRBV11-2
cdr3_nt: TGTGCCAGCAGACTCACGGGGAACACTGAAGCTTTCTTT
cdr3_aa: CASRLTGNTEAFF

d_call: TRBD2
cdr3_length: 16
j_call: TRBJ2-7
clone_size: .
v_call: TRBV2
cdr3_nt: TGTGCCAGCAGTGCCGCCCCGGGGGGGGACCCCTACGAGCAGTACTTC
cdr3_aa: CASSAAPGGDPYEQYF

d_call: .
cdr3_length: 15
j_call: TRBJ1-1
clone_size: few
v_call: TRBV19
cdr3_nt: TGTGCCAGTAGTACACGATTGTCCGTCCAGGCTGAAGCTTTCTTT
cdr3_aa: CASSTRLSVQAEAFF

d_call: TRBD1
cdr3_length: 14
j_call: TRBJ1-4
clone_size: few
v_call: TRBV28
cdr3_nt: TGTGCCAGCAGTCCGACAGGGTTTAATGAAAAACTGTTTTTT
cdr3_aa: CASSPTGFNEKLFF

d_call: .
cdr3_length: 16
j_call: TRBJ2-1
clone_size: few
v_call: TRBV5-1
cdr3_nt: TGCGCCAGCAGCTTGGTGGGCCCCGGGAGTGTCGATGAGCAGTTCTTC
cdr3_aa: CASSLVGPGSVDEQFF

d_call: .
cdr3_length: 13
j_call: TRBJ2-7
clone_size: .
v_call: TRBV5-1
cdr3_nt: TGCGCCAGCAGCACGCCCCGGTCTTACGAGCAGTACTTC
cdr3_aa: CASSTPRSYEQYF

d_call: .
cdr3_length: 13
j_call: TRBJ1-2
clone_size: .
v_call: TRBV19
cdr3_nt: TGTGCCACCACCAGGGGTACTAACTATGGCTACACCTTC
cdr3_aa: CATTRGTNYGYTF

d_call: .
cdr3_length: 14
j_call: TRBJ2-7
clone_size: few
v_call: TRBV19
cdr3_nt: TGTGCCAGTAGTGCCGCGGACCGGAGGGGCGAGCAGTACTTC
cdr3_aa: CASSAADRRGEQYF

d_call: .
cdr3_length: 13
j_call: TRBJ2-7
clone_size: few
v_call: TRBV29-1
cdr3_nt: TGCAGCGTCGCCCCGAGGGAGACCTACGAGCAGTACTTC
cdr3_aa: CSVAPRETYEQYF

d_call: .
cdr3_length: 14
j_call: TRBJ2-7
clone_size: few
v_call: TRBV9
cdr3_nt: TGTGCCAGCAGCGTAGCGGAGGGCGGTTACGAGCAGTACTTC
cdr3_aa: CASSVAEGGYEQYF

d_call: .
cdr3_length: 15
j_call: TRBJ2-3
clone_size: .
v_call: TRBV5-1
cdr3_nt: TGCGCCAGCAGCTTGACAGGGAAAAGCTCAGATACGCAGTATTTT
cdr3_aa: CASSLTGKSSDTQYF

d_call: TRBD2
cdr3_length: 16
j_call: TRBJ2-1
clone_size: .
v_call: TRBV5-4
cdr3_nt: TGTGCCAGCAGCGCCGCCGGGACTAGCGGATATAATGAGCAGTTCTTC
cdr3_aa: CASSAAGTSGYNEQFF

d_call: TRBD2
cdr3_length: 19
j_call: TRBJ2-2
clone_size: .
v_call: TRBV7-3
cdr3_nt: TGTGCCAGCAGCTGGGGACTAGCGGGGGAATACATGGACACCGGGGAGCTGTTTTTT
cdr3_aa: CASSWGLAGEYMDTGELFF